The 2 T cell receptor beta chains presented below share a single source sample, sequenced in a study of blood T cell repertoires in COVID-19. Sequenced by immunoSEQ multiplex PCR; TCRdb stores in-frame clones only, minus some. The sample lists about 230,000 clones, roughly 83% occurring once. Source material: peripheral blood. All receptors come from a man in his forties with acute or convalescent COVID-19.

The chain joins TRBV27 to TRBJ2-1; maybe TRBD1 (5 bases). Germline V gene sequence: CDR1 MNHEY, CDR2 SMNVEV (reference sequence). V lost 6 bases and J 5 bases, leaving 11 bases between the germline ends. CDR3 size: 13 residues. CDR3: CASSLTENNEQFF. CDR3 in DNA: TGTGCCAGCAGCTTGACAGAAAACAATGAGCAGTTCTTC.

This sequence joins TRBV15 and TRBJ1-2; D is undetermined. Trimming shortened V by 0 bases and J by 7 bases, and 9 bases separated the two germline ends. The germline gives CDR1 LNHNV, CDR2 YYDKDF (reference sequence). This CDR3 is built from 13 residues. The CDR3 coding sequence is TGTGCCACCAGCAGAGAGAAGAGCTTTGGCTACACCTTC. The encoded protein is CATSREKSFGYTF.